Listed below are T cell receptor beta chains from one sample, sequenced in a study of CD8+ T cells in alopecia areata. Data came from immunoSEQ multiplex PCR; TCRdb stores just in-frame clones and leaves some out. The sample has 95,000 to 100,000 clones, roughly three fifths seen once. The sequencing here drew on CD8+ T cells sorted from blood, taken at approximately week 61, from a patient treated with tofacitinib. Source of these receptors: a human donor with alopecia areata. Each CDR3 is given with its conserved first and last residue. D genes are given only for firm matches. Clone size is stated in some rows and not others, as once, few, many or a class when expanded.

size,V,J,D,DNA,CDR3
NA,TRBV10-3,TRBJ2-1,NA,TGTGCCATCAGTGAGATGGACGATGAGCAGTTCTTC,CAISEMDDEQFF
NA,TRBV5-1,TRBJ2-1,TRBD1,TGCGCCAGCAGCTTGGGGGACAGGGGTACGAACAATGAGCAGTTCTTC,CASSLGDRGTNNEQFF
NA,TRBV6-6,TRBJ1-3,NA,TGTGCCAGCAGTTTGGACAGCTCTGGAAACACCATATATTTT,CASSLDSSGNTIYF
few,TRBV13,TRBJ2-7,TRBD1,TGTGCCAGCAGCTTCACGGGACAGGGCCGCTACGAGCAGTACTTC,CASSFTGQGRYEQYF
few,TRBV7-9,TRBJ2-1,NA,TGTGCCAGCAGCTTAGGCACCAATGAGCAGTTCTTC,CASSLGTNEQFF
NA,TRBV19,TRBJ2-3,TRBD1,TGTGCCAGTAGCCCCGGGACAGGGCTGGACACAGATACGCAGTATTTT,CASSPGTGLDTDTQYF
once,TRBV14,TRBJ1-2,NA,TGTGCCAGCAGCCACAGTACGGGGGGCCTTTTTGGCTACACCTTC,CASSHSTGGLFGYTF
NA,TRBV29-1,TRBJ1-1,NA,TGCAGCGTGATGGGGGAGATGAACACTGAAGCTTTCTTT,CSVMGEMNTEAFF
few,TRBV11-2,TRBJ1-2,NA,TGTGCCAGCAGCTTCGGTCAGGGCTACACCTTC,CASSFGQGYTF
NA,TRBV5-1,TRBJ2-1,NA,TGCGCCAGCAGCCCGCCGGACAGTTACAATGAGCAGTTCTTC,CASSPPDSYNEQFF
NA,TRBV5-6,TRBJ1-1,NA,TGTGCCAGCAGCTTGGGACGGCTGAACACTGAAGCTTTCTTT,CASSLGRLNTEAFF
few,TRBV5-6,TRBJ2-7,TRBD1,TGTGCCAGCAGCTCGACAGGGGACTACGAGCAGTACTTC,CASSSTGDYEQYF
NA,TRBV13,TRBJ2-1,TRBD2,TGTGCCAGCAGCTTTGGGACTAGCGGGACGGGCCACAATGAGCAGTTCTTC,CASSFGTSGTGHNEQFF
NA,TRBV5-6,TRBJ1-4,TRBD1,TGTGCCAGCAGCGCCACCGGGACAGGGGGCCCGGGGCTGTTTTTT,CASSATGTGGPGLFF
NA,TRBV5-1,TRBJ2-7,TRBD1,TGCGCCAGCAGCCCGGACAGGGGGCGTTACGAGCAGTACTTC,CASSPDRGRYEQYF
NA,TRBV6-5,TRBJ1-4,NA,TGTGCCAGCAGTTCCGTTGGGGCTAATGAAAAACTGTTTTTT,CASSSVGANEKLFF
NA,TRBV9,TRBJ2-3,NA,TGTGCCAGCAGCGTCGCGGGGGCGAGTCCAGATACGCAGTATTTT,CASSVAGASPDTQYF
few,TRBV13,TRBJ1-2,NA,TGTGCCAGCAGCTTCCCGGCAGGGTCTAACTATGGCTACACCTTC,CASSFPAGSNYGYTF
NA,TRBV6-1,TRBJ1-1,NA,TGTGCCAGCGGGGGGCCCGGGACCTTAGGGACTGAAGCTTTCTTT,CASGGPGTLGTEAFF
NA,TRBV2,TRBJ1-1,NA,TGTGCCTGTCGCGACACTGAAGCTTTCTTT,CACRDTEAFF
NA,TRBV13,TRBJ1-1,TRBD1,TGTGCCAGCAGTCCTAGGTCCGGACAGGCTGAAGCTTTCTTT,CASSPRSGQAEAFF
NA,TRBV6-5,TRBJ2-4,TRBD1,TGTGCCAGCAGGACAGGGTTTTTTGTGGAGGACATTCAGTACTTC,CASRTGFFVEDIQYF
NA,TRBV15,TRBJ2-7,TRBD2,TGTGCCACCAGCAGGGGCACTAGCGGAGTCTACGAGCAGTACTTC,CATSRGTSGVYEQYF
NA,TRBV7-2,TRBJ2-7,NA,TGTGCCAGCAGCTTAGGTGACCAGGGCTACGAGCAGTACTTC,CASSLGDQGYEQYF
NA,TRBV12-5,TRBJ2-3,NA,TGTGCTAGTGGTTTGATGACAGATACGCAGTATTTT,CASGLMTDTQYF
once,TRBV6-6,TRBJ2-7,NA,TGTGCCAGCAGTTACCGATCGGGGGCGGACGGGCAGTACTTC,CASSYRSGADGQYF
NA,TRBV30,TRBJ2-7,NA,TGTGCCTGGGGGGGGCGCGAGCAGTACTTC,CAWGGREQYF